A single sample gave rise to the 8 T cell receptor beta chains below, sequenced in a study of shared clonotypes between healthy human individuals. Naivety among CD8 cells was defined by CD45RO negativity and positive CCR7 selection, thereby excluding terminally differentiated effector memory CD45RA+ cells. The repertoire was sequenced with immunoSEQ multiplex PCR; TCRdb's copy has only in-frame clones and lacks some. Of fewer than 1 million clones listed, 96% are singletons. The sample taken for sequencing was naive CD8+ T cells sorted from blood. All receptors derive from a young man in good health.

The chain uses TRBV4-1 and TRBJ1-6; the match to TRBD1 covers 8 bases. V dropped 1 base and J dropped 7; count of bases not matched to a gene: 3. The CDR3 runs to 15 residues. Germline V lookup: CDR1 MGHRA, CDR2 YSYEKL. The CDR3 spells CASSQARTGNSPLHF. DNA for the CDR3: TGCGCCAGCAGCCAAGCGAGGACAGGGAATTCACCCCTCCACTTT.

The rearrangement joins TRBV6-6 to TRBJ1-1; tentatively, D is TRBD1 (6 bases). CDR1 is MNHNY and CDR2 is SVGAGI in the germline V gene (reference sequence). The CDR3 sequence is 13 residues long. Trimming shortened V by 6 bases and J by 5 bases, and 13 bases separated the two germline ends. The CDR3 sequence is CASRLGHGTEAFF. For the CDR3, the DNA is TGTGCCAGCAGACTGGGACATGGGACTGAAGCTTTCTTT.

The chain carries TRBV5-5 and TRBJ1-1; no definite D call. The CDR3 contains 14 residues. CDR1 SGHKS and CDR2 YYEKEE come from the germline V gene (reference sequence). The V gene lost 0 bases and the J gene lost 1 base, with 7 bases spanning the gap. The chain's CDR3 is CASSLAWGNTEAFF. CDR3 bases: TGTGCCAGCAGCTTGGCTTGGGGGAACACTGAAGCTTTCTTT.

The J gene is TRBJ2-2, the V gene TRBV6-6; D is unclear. With 10 bases removed from V and 7 bases from J, the gap between germline ends came to 7 bases. CDR1 and CDR2 (germline): MNHNY, SVGAGI (reference sequence). The CDR3 runs to 10 residues. The CDR3 DNA reads as TGTGCCACCCTTTTCGGGGAGCTGTTTTTT. Translated, it gives CATLFGELFF.

The chain has TRBV29-1 and TRBJ2-2; 11 bases line up with TRBD2. The CDR3 sequence is 15 residues long. V lost 4 bases to trimming and J lost 4 bases; unmatched junction nucleotides: 5. Germline assignment: CDR1 SQVTM and CDR2 ANQGSEA. The CDR3 reads CSVVLAGVVTGELFF. CDR3 bases: TGCAGCGTTGTACTAGCGGGAGTTGTCACCGGGGAGCTGTTTTTT.

This sequence joins TRBV6-5 and TRBJ1-1; D unresolved. The germline CDR1 and CDR2 sequences are MNHEY and SVGAGI. Trimming cost V 0 bases and J 8 bases, with 10 bases left between them. The CDR3 covers 13 residues. CDR3 DNA: TGTGCCAGCAGTTACTCTAATGTGGGGGAAGCTTTCTTT. Amino acid sequence: CASSYSNVGEAFF.

Concerning this clone itself: This sequence is one base from a far larger clone and is likely a read error. The rearrangement links TRBV11-2 to TRBJ2-2; D remains ambiguous. V lost 0 bases and J 7 bases, leaving 3 bases between the germline ends. The CDR3 is 12 residues long. Germline CDR1 reads SGHAT; CDR2 reads FQNNGV. The CDR3 DNA is TGTGCCAGCAGCTTAGATGGCGGGGAGCTGTTTTTT. Its protein product is CASSLDGGELFF.

The chain recombines TRBV9 with TRBJ2-7; perhaps D is TRBD1 or TRBD2 (5 bases each). Per germline, CDR1 SGDLS and CDR2 YYNGEE. V lost 4 bases and J 3 bases, leaving 11 bases between the germline ends. This CDR3 is built from 13 residues. The CDR3 region has the DNA TGTGCCAGCAGCAAGGGGACCAGCTACGAGCAGTACTTC. It encodes CASSKGTSYEQYF.